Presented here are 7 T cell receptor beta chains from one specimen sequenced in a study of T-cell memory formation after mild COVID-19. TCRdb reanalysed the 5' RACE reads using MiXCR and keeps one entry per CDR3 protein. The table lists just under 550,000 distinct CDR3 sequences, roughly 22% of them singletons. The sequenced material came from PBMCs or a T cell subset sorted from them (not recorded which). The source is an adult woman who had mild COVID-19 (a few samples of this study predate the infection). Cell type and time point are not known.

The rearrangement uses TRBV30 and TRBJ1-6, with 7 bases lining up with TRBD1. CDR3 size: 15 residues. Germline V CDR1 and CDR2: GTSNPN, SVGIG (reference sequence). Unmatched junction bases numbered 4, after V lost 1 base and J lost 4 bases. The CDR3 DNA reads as TGTGCCTGGAGTGGGCAGGGGGAGTATAATTCACCCCTCCACTTT. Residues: CAWSGQGEYNSPLHF.

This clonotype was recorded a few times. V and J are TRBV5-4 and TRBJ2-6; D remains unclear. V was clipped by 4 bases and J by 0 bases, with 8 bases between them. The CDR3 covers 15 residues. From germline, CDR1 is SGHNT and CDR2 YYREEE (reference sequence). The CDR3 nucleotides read TGTGCCAGCAGCCTGATGATCTCTGGGGCCAACGTCCTGACTTTC. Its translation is CASSLMISGANVLTF.

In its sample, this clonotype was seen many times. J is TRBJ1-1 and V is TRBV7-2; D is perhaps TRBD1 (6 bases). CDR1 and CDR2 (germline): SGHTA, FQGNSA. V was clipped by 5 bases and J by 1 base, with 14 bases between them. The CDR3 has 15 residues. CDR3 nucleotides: TGTGCCAGCAGCCCGAACAGGGCTTCGAACACTGAAGCTTTCTTT. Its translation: CASSPNRASNTEAFF.

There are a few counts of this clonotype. The CDR3 DNA reads as TGCAGCGCTAGGACTGCTAACATGGGGGAGCTGTTTTTT. It specifies CSARTANMGELFF. The chain recombines TRBV29-1 with TRBJ2-2; D is possibly TRBD2 (5 bases). V lost 7 bases to trimming and J lost 8 bases, with 17 bases between them. Per the germline V gene, CDR1 is SQVTM and CDR2 is ANQGSEA. This CDR3 has 13 amino acids.

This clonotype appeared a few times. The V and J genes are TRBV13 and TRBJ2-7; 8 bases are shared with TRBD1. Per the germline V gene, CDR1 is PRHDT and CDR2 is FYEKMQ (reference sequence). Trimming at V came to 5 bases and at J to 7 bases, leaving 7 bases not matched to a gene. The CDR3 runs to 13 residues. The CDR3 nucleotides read TGTGCCAGCAGCGAGGGACAGGACGAAGAGCAGTACTTC. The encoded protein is CASSEGQDEEQYF.

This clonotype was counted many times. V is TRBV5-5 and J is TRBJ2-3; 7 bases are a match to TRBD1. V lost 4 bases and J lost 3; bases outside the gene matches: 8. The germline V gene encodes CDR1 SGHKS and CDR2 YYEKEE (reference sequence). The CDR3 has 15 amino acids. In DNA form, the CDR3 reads TGTGCCAGCAGCCGCCGGACAGGACGGACAGATACGCAGTATTTT. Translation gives CASSRRTGRTDTQYF.

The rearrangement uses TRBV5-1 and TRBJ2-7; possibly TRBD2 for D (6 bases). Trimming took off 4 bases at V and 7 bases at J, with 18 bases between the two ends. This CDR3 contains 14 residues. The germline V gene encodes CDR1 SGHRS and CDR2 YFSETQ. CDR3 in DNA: TGCGCCAGCAGCCCGGGGACGCCGGCGGGAGAGCAGTACTTC. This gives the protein CASSPGTPAGEQYF. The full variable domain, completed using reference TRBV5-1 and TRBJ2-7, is KAGVTQTPRYLIKTRGQQVTLSCSPISGHRSVSWYQQTPGQGLQFLFEYFSETQRNKGNFPGRFSGRQFSNSRSEMNVSTLELGDSALYLCASSPGTPAGEQYFGPGTRLTVT.